A single sample is the source of the 29 T cell receptor beta chains below, sequenced in a study of response to subunit inactivated influenza vaccine. Using its own MiXCR run on the RT-PCR reads, TCRdb lists one record per CDR3 protein. The table lists under 950,000 distinct CDR3 sequences, less than 25% of them singletons. The source material was PBMCs from blood, sampled 5 to 6 days after vaccination. The origin of the receptors is a man in his fifties or sixties who received an inactivated influenza vaccine.

CDR3 DNA sequence: TGTGCCAGCAGCCCTAGGAGCCTCTGCAATGAGCAGTTCTTC. Residues: CASSPRSLCNEQFF. This chain uses TRBV5-5 with TRBJ2-1; the D is unclear. V dropped 4 bases and J dropped 6 bases, with 14 bases sitting between them. The CDR3 contains 14 residues. CDR1 is SGHKS, CDR2 YYEKEE, per germline (reference sequence).

This sequence joins TRBV15 and TRBJ2-5; D perhaps matches TRBD1 (5 bases). Germline V gene lookup returns CDR1 LNHNV and CDR2 YYDKDF (reference sequence). V was cut by 3 bases and J by 3 bases, with 8 bases left in between. CDR3 length equals 13 residues. In nucleotides, the CDR3 is TGTGCCACCAGCAGGGACATAAAAGAGACCCAGTACTTC. Translation: CATSRDIKETQYF.

This clonotype was counted between two and nine times. The genes are TRBV7-2 and TRBJ2-3; TRBD2 agrees at 9 bases. Germline lookup yields CDR1 SGHTA and CDR2 FQGNSA. The V gene end was trimmed by 5 bases and the J gene end by 4 bases; junction bases not matched to a gene: 7. The CDR3 runs 15 residues. CDR3 sequence reads: CASSPRGLAADTQYF. The CDR3 nucleotides read TGTGCCAGCAGCCCCCGGGGACTAGCCGCAGATACGCAGTATTTT.

This clonotype showed up many times. The rearrangement joins TRBV2 to TRBJ1-1; D remains ambiguous. CDR3 length: 12 residues. Trimming cost V 6 bases and J 3 bases, with 8 bases left between them. Per germline, CDR1 SNHLY and CDR2 FYNNEI. The CDR3 sequence: CASSPRDTEAFF. CDR3 coding DNA: TGTGCCAGCAGCCCCCGGGACACTGAAGCTTTCTTT. Full variable domain (remainder filled in from reference TRBV2 and TRBJ1-1): EPEVTQTPSHQVTQMGQEVILRCVPISNHLYFYWYRQILGQKVEFLVSFYNNEISEKSEIFDDQFSVERPDGSNFTLKIRSTKLEDSAMYFCASSPRDTEAFFGQGTRLTVV.

The V and J genes are TRBV6-5 and TRBJ2-5; tentative D call: TRBD2 (6 bases). Germline assignment: CDR1 MNHEY and CDR2 SVGAGI. The CDR3 length is 16 residues. V was clipped by 1 base and J by 3 bases, with 15 bases between them. The CDR3 DNA reads TGTGCCAGCAGTTACTTCTTCCGGGAGAATGAAGAGACCCAGTACTTC. It is translated as CASSYFFRENEETQYF.

This chain uses TRBV2 with TRBJ2-7; D is ambiguous. Trimming took 1 base from V and 8 from J, leaving 12 bases between them. CDR1 SNHLY and CDR2 FYNNEI come from the germline V gene. The CDR3 consists of 13 residues. Here the CDR3 DNA reads TGTGCCAGCAGTGAAGAGGCTCAATGGAAGCAGTACTTC. Its translation: CASSEEAQWKQYF.

V usage is TRBV20-1 and J usage is TRBJ1-5; no reliable D call. Germline lookup yields CDR1 DFQATT and CDR2 SNEGSKA (reference sequence). V lost 3 bases and J 4 bases, leaving 4 bases between the germline ends. The CDR3 is made up of 11 amino acids. The CDR3 here is CSARGNQPQHF. The DNA of the CDR3 is TGCAGTGCTAGGGGGAATCAGCCCCAGCATTTT.

The V and J genes are TRBV5-1 and TRBJ2-1, with 7 bases matching TRBD1. The CDR3 runs 15 residues. The V and J ends lost 0 bases and 8 bases, in that order; junction bases with no gene match: 8. Germline V lookup: CDR1 SGHRS, CDR2 YFSETQ. The CDR3: CASSLAGGSFYEQFF. The CDR3 DNA is TGCGCCAGCAGCTTGGCAGGGGGAAGTTTCTATGAGCAGTTCTTC.

This clonotype has a handful of counts. This chain connects TRBV20-1 to TRBJ2-7; no clear D gene. This CDR3 region has 14 residues. The germline V gene encodes CDR1 DFQATT and CDR2 SNEGSKA (reference sequence). V lost 4 bases, J lost 0 bases, and 13 bases lay in between. The CDR3 protein is CSAKGYKSSYEQYF. CDR3 coding DNA: TGCAGTGCTAAGGGCTACAAAAGCTCCTACGAGCAGTACTTC.

The V call is TRBV7-3, the J call TRBJ1-5; TRBD1 is a possible D gene (5 bases). Trimming stripped 9 bases from V and 1 base from J, with 16 bases between. CDR3 length equals 15 residues. Looked up from germline, CDR1 is SGHTA and CDR2 is FQGTGA. The CDR3 DNA is TGTGCCAGAGCCAAACCCGGGGGAAGCAATCAGCCCCAGCATTTT. It specifies CARAKPGGSNQPQHF.

The chain has TRBV28 and TRBJ1-2; D might be TRBD1 (5 bases). Germline V gene lookup returns CDR1 MDHEN and CDR2 SYDVKM. This CDR3 is 12 amino acids long. V was shortened by 5 bases and J by 4 bases, with 8 bases between the two germline ends. This chain's CDR3 is CASSDSLYGYTF. CDR3 sequence (DNA): TGTGCCAGCAGTGACAGCCTCTATGGCTACACCTTC.

This clonotype has at least ten counts. The V call is TRBV10-3, the J call TRBJ2-7; 8 nucleotides line up with TRBD1. Germline V gene data show CDR1 as ENHRY and CDR2 as SYGVKD. J gave up 3 bases and V 5 bases, and 0 bases lay outside the gene matches. The CDR3 extends over 12 amino acids. CDR3 in amino acids: CAISTGGYEQYF. The DNA of the CDR3 is TGTGCCATCAGTACAGGGGGCTACGAGCAGTACTTC.

This clonotype occurred a few times. The chain couples TRBV11-2 to TRBJ2-5; D gene unclear. This CDR3 has 14 amino acids. Germline lookup yields CDR1 SGHAT and CDR2 FQNNGV. The V end was cut by 5 bases, the J end by 2 bases, with 12 bases between. The CDR3 nucleotides read TGTGCCAGCAGCCCTCATGCCGCGCAAGAGACCCAGTACTTC. Protein: CASSPHAAQETQYF.

V gene TRBV6-2 or TRBV6-3 combines with J gene TRBJ1-2; 7 bases are shared with TRBD1. CDR3 length: 14 residues. Germline CDR1 MNHEY, CDR2 SVGEGT. Losses at the gene ends were 2 bases for V and 8 bases for J; bases not matched to a gene: 8. CDR3 sequence: CASSYLDRAGGYTF. CDR3 sequence (DNA): TGTGCCAGCAGTTACCTCGACAGGGCAGGAGGCTACACCTTC.

This clonotype was seen more than once but under ten times. The chain joins TRBV12-3 or TRBV12-4 to TRBJ2-7; 8 bases map to TRBD1. The CDR3 covers 13 residues. V lost 6 bases and J lost 9; bases outside the gene matches: 10. The chain's CDR3 is CASSYTGGTGQYF. CDR3 nucleotides: TGTGCCAGCAGCTATACAGGGGGTACGGGGCAGTACTTC.

The sample holds many counts of this clonotype. The chain has TRBV7-6 and TRBJ2-1, with TRBD2 matching 7 bases. This CDR3 is 17 amino acids long. With V trimmed by 3 bases and J by 0 bases, 8 bases remained unmatched. Germline CDR1 SGHVS, CDR2 FNYEAQ. CDR3 sequence reads: CASSFDRGGSSYNEQFF. The CDR3 nucleotides read TGTGCCAGCAGCTTCGATAGGGGCGGGAGCTCCTACAATGAGCAGTTCTTC.

This clonotype occurred a few times. The CDR3 DNA reads TGTGCCAGCAGTGAGGGGCCCAAGCCCCAGCATTTT. Amino acid sequence: CASSEGPKPQHF. This chain joins TRBV28 and TRBJ1-5; TRBD1 might be the D (5 bases). Trimming removed 5 bases from V and 8 bases from J, with 10 bases in between. Germline values: CDR1 MDHEN, CDR2 SYDVKM. This CDR3 region has 12 residues.

This clonotype was counted between two and nine times. The V gene is TRBV7-9, the J gene TRBJ2-7, with TRBD1 identical over 7 bases. The CDR3 runs 13 residues. CDR1 and CDR2 (germline): SEHNR, FQNEAQ (reference sequence). The ends lost 4 bases at V and 6 bases at J; junction bases unmatched: 6. CDR3 sequence: CASSWRQGLEQYF. The CDR3 nucleotides are TGTGCCAGCAGCTGGAGACAGGGCCTCGAGCAGTACTTC.

This chain joins TRBV24-1 and TRBJ2-5, with a possible D match to TRBD1 (5 bases). CDR1 and CDR2 from the germline V gene are KGHDR and SFDVKD. CDR3 length: 15 amino acids. Trimming pared 3 bases from V and 2 bases from J, leaving 12 bases between. The CDR3 DNA reads TGTGCCACCAGTGATCCCGACGGACAACAAGAGACCCAGTACTTC. Protein product: CATSDPDGQQETQYF.

This clonotype came up a few times. V gene TRBV20-1 combines with J gene TRBJ2-5; TRBD2 matches at 9 bases. The germline V gene encodes CDR1 DFQATT and CDR2 SNEGSKA (reference sequence). V lost 5 bases to trimming and J lost 5 bases; unmatched junction nucleotides: 6. CDR3 length: 13 amino acids. CDR3 nucleotides: TGCAGTGCTTCCGGCGGGAGGGCCGAGACCCAGTACTTC. Translation: CSASGGRAETQYF.

CDR3 coding DNA: TGCGCCAGCAGCTTCCAAATCCAAGAGACCCAGTACTTC. Residues: CASSFQIQETQYF. This rearrangement joins TRBV5-1 to TRBJ2-5; no clear D gene. Trimming took off 2 bases at V and 1 base at J, with 6 bases between the two ends. This CDR3 spans 13 amino acids. CDR1 is SGHRS and CDR2 is YFSETQ in the germline V gene. The variable domain in full, completed from reference TRBV5-1 and TRBJ2-5, reads KAGVTQTPRYLIKTRGQQVTLSCSPISGHRSVSWYQQTPGQGLQFLFEYFSETQRNKGNFPGRFSGRQFSNSRSEMNVSTLELGDSALYLCASSFQIQETQYFGPGTRLLVL.

This clonotype was observed a handful of times. The chain carries TRBV20-1 and TRBJ2-1; tentative D call: TRBD2 (5 bases). This CDR3 comprises 17 residues. Trimming removed 0 bases from V and 4 bases from J, with 19 bases in between. CDR1 is DFQATT, CDR2 SNEGSKA, per germline (reference sequence). The CDR3 sequence: CSARDPRRSGSYNEQFF. Here the CDR3 DNA reads TGCAGTGCTAGAGACCCCCGGAGGAGCGGCTCTTACAATGAGCAGTTCTTC.

The genes are TRBV6-5 and TRBJ2-5, with 10 bases that match TRBD1. V dropped 0 bases and J dropped 5; count of bases not matched to a gene: 6. The CDR3 is 16 residues long. The germline gives CDR1 MNHEY, CDR2 SVGAGI. The DNA for the CDR3 is TGTGCCAGCAGTTACTCGGGACAGGGGAATCCGGAGACCCAGTACTTC. This sequence encodes CASSYSGQGNPETQYF.

The chain recombines TRBV6-2 or TRBV6-3 with TRBJ2-3; the match to TRBD2 covers 7 bases. Germline V gene data show CDR1 as MNHEY and CDR2 as SVGEGT. V lost 5 bases to trimming and J lost 0 bases; unmatched junction nucleotides: 5. This CDR3 is built from 15 residues. CDR3 protein: CASSPGRSSTDTQYF. The CDR3 bases are TGTGCCAGCAGTCCCGGGAGGTCTAGCACAGATACGCAGTATTTT.

J is TRBJ1-6 and V is TRBV7-2, with no clear D. With 3 bases removed from V and 9 bases from J, the gap between germline ends came to 12 bases. There are 14 residues in the CDR3. CDR1 SGHTA and CDR2 FQGNSA come from the germline V gene. DNA of the CDR3: TGTGCCAGCAGCTTTCGACCTTTGGGTTCACCCCTCCACTTT. Protein product: CASSFRPLGSPLHF.

This clonotype was counted a few times. The V call is TRBV20-1, the J call TRBJ2-1; D gene unclear. Germline V gene lookup returns CDR1 DFQATT and CDR2 SNEGSKA (reference sequence). The CDR3 runs 15 residues. With 1 base removed from V and 3 bases from J, the gap between germline ends came to 13 bases. The CDR3 DNA reads TGCAGTGCTAGAGCTCACGGGTTGCGCTACAATGAGCAGTTCTTC. Translation gives CSARAHGLRYNEQFF.

This chain connects TRBV20-1 to TRBJ1-1; D not resolved. The V end was cut by 0 bases, the J end by 4 bases, with 12 bases between. Germline CDR1 reads DFQATT; CDR2 reads SNEGSKA (reference sequence). The length of the CDR3 is 14 residues. Here the CDR3 reads CSARDSRGLTEAFF. As DNA, the CDR3 is TGCAGTGCTAGAGATTCACGGGGTCTCACTGAAGCTTTCTTT.

This clonotype was detected a few times. The chain couples TRBV7-9 to TRBJ2-3; 8 nucleotides agree with TRBD1. Germline-derived CDR1 and CDR2 are SEHNR and FQNEAQ (reference sequence). The CDR3 is 15 residues long. V shed 5 bases and J 2 bases; nucleotides not matched to a gene: 6. The CDR3 coding sequence is TGTGCCAGCAGCCGGGGACAGGAACACACAGATACGCAGTATTTT. The encoded protein is CASSRGQEHTDTQYF.

This clonotype turned up a few times. The V gene is TRBV20-1, the J gene TRBJ2-5, with 7 bases aligning to TRBD2. CDR1 DFQATT and CDR2 SNEGSKA come from the germline V gene (reference sequence). This CDR3 has 12 residues. The CDR3 nucleotides read TGCAGCCGTCAGCGGGGAGGGGAGACCCAGTACTTC. Its translation is CSRQRGGETQYF.